One and the same sample provided the 7 T cell receptor beta chains below, sequenced in a study of control samples from healthy donors and cancer patients. This table comes from immunoSEQ multiplex PCR, and its TCRdb copy is limited to in-frame clones, with some not included. The repertoire table contains roughly 190,000 clones. The sample taken for sequencing was blood. These receptors originate from a woman in her thirties in good health.

This sequence joins TRBV5-8 and TRBJ1-2; a weak D match, TRBD1 (5 bases). The CDR3 length is 13 residues. V lost 0 bases, J lost 12 bases, and 15 bases lay in between. Germline-derived CDR1 and CDR2 are SGHTS and YDEGEE. CDR3 sequence reads: CASSLDGARRNTF. The CDR3 nucleotides read TGTGCCAGCAGCTTGGACGGGGCCAGACGGAACACCTTC.

The chain couples TRBV5-1 to TRBJ2-2; TRBD1 agrees at 7 bases. The V gene's germline CDR1 is SGHRS and CDR2 YFSETQ. Trimming took 2 bases from V and 4 from J; bases not matched to a gene: 5. The CDR3 consists of 15 residues. As DNA, the CDR3 is TGCGCCAGCAGCTTAGGGGGCCGGGGCACCGGGGAGCTGTTTTTT. Its translation: CASSLGGRGTGELFF. The full variable domain, rest sourced from reference TRBV5-1 and TRBJ2-2, is KAGVTQTPRYLIKTRGQQVTLSCSPISGHRSVSWYQQTPGQGLQFLFEYFSETQRNKGNFPGRFSGRQFSNSRSEMNVSTLELGDSALYLCASSLGGRGTGELFFGEGSRLTVL.

J is TRBJ1-1 and V is TRBV20-1; no clear D gene. The ends were cut back, 3 bases at V and 4 bases at J, with 9 bases in the middle. The CDR3 runs to 12 residues. Germline loops: CDR1 DFQATT, CDR2 SNEGSKA (reference sequence). The CDR3: CSASGWGTEAFF. The CDR3 DNA reads as TGCAGTGCTAGTGGCTGGGGCACTGAAGCTTTCTTT.

The rearrangement links TRBV4-1 to TRBJ2-3; D is uncertain. The germline CDR1 and CDR2 sequences are MGHRA and YSYEKL. The V and J ends lost 1 base and 0 bases respectively, with 8 bases between them. The CDR3 length is 15 residues. DNA of the CDR3: TGCGCCAGCAGCCAAGCGAGACCTAGCACAGATACGCAGTATTTT. Protein product: CASSQARPSTDTQYF.

The V gene is TRBV30, the J gene TRBJ1-2; D may be TRBD1 (5 bases). The CDR3 consists of 15 residues. The V gene's germline CDR1 is GTSNPN and CDR2 SVGIG (reference sequence). Deletions cut 3 bases from V and 0 bases from J, with 14 bases between. The CDR3 DNA follows: TGTGCCTGGAGCGAAGGAGCGGGGGCTAACTATGGCTACACCTTC. It specifies CAWSEGAGANYGYTF.

This chain connects TRBV6-2 or TRBV6-3 to TRBJ1-3; D possibly corresponds to TRBD1 (6 bases). The CDR3 has 19 amino acids. V was shortened by 2 bases and J by 0 bases, with 20 bases between the two germline ends. Germline CDR1 reads MNHEY; CDR2 reads SVGEGT. The CDR3 DNA reads TGTGCCAGCAGTTACCGGGGCCCGGGACACCGAAACTCTGGAAACACCATATATTTT. It translates to CASSYRGPGHRNSGNTIYF.

V is TRBV19 and J is TRBJ1-1; tentative D call: TRBD1 (6 bases). CDR1 is LNHDA, CDR2 SQIVND, per germline (reference sequence). CDR3 size: 13 residues. V was trimmed by 1 base and J by 5 bases, leaving 8 bases between them. The CDR3 here is CASSIGRGTEAFF. Written as DNA, the CDR3 is TGTGCCAGTAGTATAGGGAGGGGGACTGAAGCTTTCTTT.